The 16 T cell receptor beta chains listed next were all sequenced from one sample in a study of CXCR3-negative and CXCR3-positive naive CD8 T cells. These TCRs are of unknown antigen specificity. Overall study results and limits: CXCR3-positive naive cells carried more hydrophobic TRB CDR3s than CXCR3-negative naive cells did.

5' RACE that incorporated UMI labels was used to prepare the TRB cDNA libraries. TCRdb re-called the 5' RACE reads; every CDR3 protein appears as one record, without DNA. This sample contains 150,000 to 180,000 distinct CDR3 sequences. Sequencing was carried out using naive CXCR3+ CD8+ T cells from blood. The subset was: CD45RO-CCR7+CD27+CD95- naive CD8+ T cells expressing CXCR3 (TNR3+). Receptors were obtained from a human donor in good health. Some clones in this sample may be carry-over from other donors' samples.

V usage is TRBV4-1 and J usage is TRBJ1-1. The germline V gene has CDR1 MGHRA and CDR2 YSYEKL. The CDR3 loop spans 11 amino acids. CDR3 amino acids: CASYNGLEAFF.

The chain employs TRBV19 and TRBJ1-4; with no DNA, the TCRdb D assignment of TRBD1 cannot be verified. Germline V gene data show CDR1 as LNHDA and CDR2 as SQIVND (reference sequence). This CDR3 spans 13 amino acids. CDR3 sequence reads: CASGHLTNEKLFF.

The chain is built from TRBV7-6 and TRBJ2-1. The CDR3 extends over 12 amino acids. From germline, CDR1 is SGHVS and CDR2 FNYEAQ. CDR3 region: CASSHLTNEQFF.

This chain links TRBV9 with TRBJ2-1. Germline assignment: CDR1 SGDLS and CDR2 YYNGEE. The CDR3 is made up of 15 amino acids. The CDR3 here is CASSVAAYSYNEQFF.

This chain connects TRBV5-4 to TRBJ2-1; TCRdb lists TRBD2, though no DNA is available to test this call. This CDR3 is built from 18 residues. Germline V gene sequence: CDR1 SGHNT, CDR2 YYREEE (reference sequence). CDR3 region: CASSYYLGLAGGDNEQFF.

The V and J genes are TRBV12-3 or TRBV12-4 and TRBJ1-5; the TRBD1 assignment by TCRdb is unverifiable without DNA. The CDR3 consists of 14 residues. The CDR3 region is CASSWSRGLEPQHF.

The rearrangement uses TRBV20-1 and TRBJ2-1. There are 14 residues in the CDR3. Looked up from germline, CDR1 is DFQATT and CDR2 is SNEGSKA (reference sequence). The CDR3 sequence is CSAHGLAANNEQFF.

This chain uses TRBV28 with TRBJ2-1. The CDR3 is 16 residues long. CDR1 is MDHEN, CDR2 SYDVKM, per germline. The CDR3 loop is CASIKTGGAFYNEQFF.

This chain links TRBV4-3 with TRBJ2-1; there is no DNA to check the TCRdb D call of TRBD2. Germline assignment: CDR1 LGHNA and CDR2 YSLEER. The length of the CDR3 is 17 residues. CDR3 loop: CASSQYSSGGADNEQFF.

The CDR3 sequence: CDSSAGGGDEQYF. The V gene is TRBV9, the J gene TRBJ2-7; TCRdb's D call of TRBD2 is untestable without DNA. Germline-derived CDR1 and CDR2 are SGDLS and YYNGEE. The CDR3 totals 13 residues.

The chain joins TRBV10-3 to TRBJ2-7; the TCRdb D gene call, TRBD1, has no DNA to confirm it. CDR1 is ENHRY and CDR2 is SYGVKD in the germline V gene. CDR3 length: 14 amino acids. CDR3 loop: CAISEGRGLDEQYF.

The chain's CDR3 is CASSFEWNEQFF. V gene TRBV5-6 combines with J gene TRBJ2-1. Germline values: CDR1 SGHDT, CDR2 YYEEEE. CDR3 length: 12 amino acids. The complete variable domain, with remaining parts taken from reference TRBV5-6 and TRBJ2-1, reads DAGVTQSPTHLIKTRGQQVTLRCSPKSGHDTVSWYQQALGQGPQFIFQYYEEEERQRGNFPDRFSGHQFPNYSSELNVNALLLGDSALYLCASSFEWNEQFFGPGTRLTVL.

V and J are TRBV7-9 and TRBJ2-3; there is no DNA to check the TCRdb D call of TRBD1. The CDR3 totals 20 residues. Germline CDR1 and CDR2: SEHNR and FQNEAQ (reference sequence). CDR3 sequence reads: CASSFPQGELEDLASDTQYF.

The rearrangement links TRBV20-1 to TRBJ2-3; the D call of TRBD2 rests on TCRdb alone, since no DNA is present to check it. Germline-derived CDR1 and CDR2 are DFQATT and SNEGSKA (reference sequence). The CDR3 is 22 amino acids. CDR3 sequence: CSARPTSGLNDDSGRVTDTQYF.

This chain connects TRBV7-6 to TRBJ2-7; the D call from TCRdb, TRBD1, cannot be confirmed without DNA. Germline CDR1 reads SGHVS; CDR2 reads FNYEAQ. The CDR3 extends over 15 amino acids. Here the CDR3 reads CASSVGTGSRGVQYF.

The chain combines TRBV21-1 with TRBJ2-7; TCRdb gives TRBD1 as the D gene, but with no DNA this cannot be confirmed. TRBV21-1 constitutes a pseudogene. The CDR3 contains 13 residues. The CDR3 reads CASSKVDNYEQYF.